A single sample gave rise to the 25 T cell receptor beta chains below, sequenced in a study of blood T cell repertoires in COVID-19. The data were produced by immunoSEQ multiplex PCR, yet TCRdb's version contains in-frame clones alone and is incomplete. The table shows roughly 220,000 clones, with around 81% occurring only once. The sample taken for sequencing was peripheral blood. The source is a woman of 80 years or more with COVID-19, enrolled during active disease.

This clone has more than one count but fewer than ten. The chain links TRBV2 to TRBJ2-6; D gene unclear. The V end lost 0 bases, the J end lost 2 bases, and 11 bases lay between the germline ends. The CDR3 length is 17 residues. Germline V gene data show CDR1 as SNHLY and CDR2 as FYNNEI. The CDR3 region is CASSEALLGAGANVLTF. The CDR3 region has the DNA TGTGCCAGCAGTGAAGCGCTTCTAGGAGCTGGGGCCAACGTCCTGACTTTC. The complete variable domain, with remaining parts taken from reference TRBV2 and TRBJ2-6, reads EPEVTQTPSHQVTQMGQEVILRCVPISNHLYFYWYRQILGQKVEFLVSFYNNEISEKSEIFDDQFSVERPDGSNFTLKIRSTKLEDSAMYFCASSEALLGAGANVLTFGAGSRLTVL.

The chain is built from TRBV3-1 (or the pseudogene TRBV3-2) and TRBJ2-1, with 8 bases identical to TRBD2. There are 12 residues in the CDR3. The junction had 8 bases not matched to a gene; V was cut back by 4 bases and J by 15 bases. Germline lookup yields CDR1 LGHDT and CDR2 YNNKEL (reference sequence). The CDR3 coding sequence is TGTGCCAGCAGCCCACCTTCGGGGGGGCGGTTCTTC. Its translation: CASSPPSGGRFF.

This clone turned up a few times. The genes are TRBV9 and TRBJ2-2; D perhaps matches TRBD1 (6 bases). This CDR3 has 16 residues. Trimming took 4 bases from V and 2 from J, leaving 15 bases between them. In germline, CDR1 is SGDLS, CDR2 YYNGEE. The DNA for the CDR3 is TGTGCCAGCAGCTCACAGGGTAACTTAAACACCGGGGAGCTGTTTTTT. It translates to CASSSQGNLNTGELFF.

In this sample, this clone turned up many times. The rearrangement joins TRBV27 to TRBJ2-7; D is perhaps TRBD1 (6 bases). With 0 bases removed from V and 4 bases from J, the gap between germline ends came to 7 bases. Germline assignment: CDR1 MNHEY and CDR2 SMNVEV (reference sequence). The CDR3 has 13 residues. CDR3 bases: TGTGCCAGCAGTTTATCTCAGGGGTACGAGCAGTACTTC. This codes for CASSLSQGYEQYF.

As to this clone: The same CDR3 also results from other DNA sequences found in this sample. The chain has TRBV5-1 and TRBJ1-1, with D perhaps TRBD1 (5 bases). CDR1 SGHRS and CDR2 YFSETQ come from the germline V gene. With 4 bases removed from V and 1 base from J, the gap between germline ends came to 8 bases. The CDR3 has 13 residues. The CDR3: CASSLQENTEAFF. CDR3 DNA: TGCGCCAGCAGCCTACAGGAGAACACTGAAGCTTTCTTT.

The table lists this clone with a count of one. The chain combines TRBV2 with TRBJ2-4; D unresolved. Germline V gene sequence: CDR1 SNHLY, CDR2 FYNNEI. This CDR3 region has 15 residues. Trimming took off 2 bases at V and 5 bases at J, with 13 bases between the two ends. DNA of the CDR3: TGTGCCAGCAGTGAAAGAGGCGGCCCTCAAAACATTCAGTACTTC. Translating gives CASSERGGPQNIQYF.

This rearrangement joins TRBV24-1 to TRBJ1-1, with a weak D call TRBD1 (5 bases). V shed 4 bases and J shed 4 bases, with 18 bases lying between them. Germline V gene lookup returns CDR1 KGHDR and CDR2 SFDVKD. The CDR3 loop spans 16 amino acids. CDR3 coding DNA: TGTGCCACCAGTGACCAGAACAGGAAAGGGATCACTGAAGCTTTCTTT. Its protein is CATSDQNRKGITEAFF.

The chain carries TRBV12-3 or TRBV12-4 and TRBJ1-1; possible D gene TRBD1, 6 bases. The CDR3 covers 12 residues. Trimming removed 4 bases from V and 6 bases from J, with 9 bases in between. This CDR3 is CASSYKGAEAFF. The CDR3 coding sequence is TGTGCCAGCAGTTACAAGGGGGCTGAAGCTTTCTTT.

The chain has TRBV18 and TRBJ1-2; a weak D match, TRBD1 (5 bases). Germline values: CDR1 KGHSH, CDR2 LQKENI. The V end lost 0 bases, the J end lost 8 bases, and 16 bases lay between the germline ends. The CDR3 sequence is 15 residues long. The CDR3 sequence is CASSPPDSPVRGYTF. DNA of the CDR3: TGTGCCAGCTCACCACCCGACAGCCCCGTGAGGGGCTACACCTTC.

The rearrangement links TRBV14 to TRBJ1-1; no reliable D call. This CDR3 is built from 17 residues. Germline loops: CDR1 SGHDN, CDR2 FVKESK. V lost 1 base to trimming and J lost 0 bases, with 15 bases between them. CDR3 residues: CASSQVSYFSMNTEAFF. Here the CDR3 DNA reads TGTGCCAGCAGCCAAGTCTCCTATTTTTCTATGAACACTGAAGCTTTCTTT.

The chain employs TRBV18 and TRBJ1-1, with 7 bases matching TRBD1. This CDR3 comprises 15 residues. V was pared by 4 bases and J by 3 bases, with 8 bases of the junction left unmatched. The germline V gene has CDR1 KGHSH and CDR2 LQKENI. CDR3 sequence (DNA): TGTGCCAGCTCACTTATGACAGGGTATGACACTGAAGCTTTCTTT. This sequence encodes CASSLMTGYDTEAFF. The full variable domain, in which reference TRBV18 and TRBJ1-1 provide the parts outside the CDR3, is NAGVMQNPRHLVRRRGQEARLRCSPMKGHSHVYWYRQLPEEGLKFMVYLQKENIIDESGMPKERFSAEFPKEGPSILRIQQVVRGDSAAYFCASSLMTGYDTEAFFGQGTRLTVV.

The gene calls are TRBV29-1 and TRBJ2-5, with D possibly TRBD2 on 7 matching bases. CDR1 and CDR2 from the germline V gene are SQVTM and ANQGSEA. The CDR3 contains 14 residues. The V end was cut by 6 bases, the J end by 7 bases, with 21 bases between. The CDR3 loop is CSVPDSGGLRTQYF. CDR3 coding DNA: TGCAGCGTGCCTGATTCGGGGGGCCTGCGGACCCAGTACTTC.

This chain connects TRBV7-2 to TRBJ2-7; TRBD2 matches 10 bases. This CDR3 has 13 amino acids. Germline-derived CDR1 and CDR2 are SGHTA and FQGNSA. V was pared by 2 bases and J by 6 bases, with 1 base of the junction left unmatched. The CDR3 DNA reads TGTGCCAGCAGCTTAACTAGCGGGATCGAGCAGTACTTC. Its translation is CASSLTSGIEQYF.

The chain is built from TRBV7-8 and TRBJ1-3, with TRBD1 matching over 9 bases. V shed 2 bases and J 0 bases; nucleotides not matched to a gene: 2. The CDR3 is 16 residues long. Germline CDR1 SGHVS, CDR2 FQNEAQ. As DNA, the CDR3 is TGTGCCAGCAGCTTACGGACAGGGGACTCTGGAAACACCATATATTTT. Protein: CASSLRTGDSGNTIYF.

Only a few counts were recorded for this clone. This CDR3 is also generated by other DNA sequences in the sample. This rearrangement joins TRBV6-5 to TRBJ1-1, with D unclear. The germline gives CDR1 MNHEY, CDR2 SVGAGI. Trimming cost V 6 bases and J 5 bases, with 7 bases left between them. This CDR3 is 11 amino acids long. DNA of the CDR3: TGTGCCAGCAGCAGAGGGACTGAAGCTTTCTTT. It translates to CASSRGTEAFF.

The V call is TRBV7-2, the J call TRBJ2-7; D might be TRBD1 (5 bases). Germline V gives CDR1 SGHTA, CDR2 FQGNSA. Trimming left V 5 bases short and J 5 bases short, with 13 bases between. The CDR3 consists of 13 residues. The CDR3 sequence is CASSKPTGDEQYF. The CDR3 nucleotides read TGTGCCAGCAGCAAACCCACAGGAGACGAGCAGTACTTC.

This clone was seen once. The genes are TRBV19 and TRBJ1-6; 8 bases map to TRBD1. There are 20 residues in the CDR3. J lost 7 bases, V lost 4 bases, and 21 bases had no gene match. Germline CDR1 reads LNHDA; CDR2 reads SQIVND (reference sequence). CDR3 sequence reads: CASSRSPTGASNGKNSPLHF. The CDR3 nucleotides read TGTGCCAGTAGTAGATCGCCGACAGGGGCCTCTAATGGAAAGAATTCACCCCTCCACTTT.

The J gene is TRBJ2-7, the V gene TRBV2, with 7 positions matching TRBD2. Germline V gene data show CDR1 as SNHLY and CDR2 as FYNNEI. This CDR3 has 15 amino acids. The junction had 8 bases not matched to a gene; V was cut back by 6 bases and J by 0 bases. The CDR3 DNA is TGTGCCAGCAGACTTGTGGGGGGGGACTCCTACGAGCAGTACTTC. Protein sequence: CASRLVGGDSYEQYF.

The chain recombines TRBV18 with TRBJ2-5; 10 bases fit TRBD2. The germline gives CDR1 KGHSH, CDR2 LQKENI. Unmatched junction bases numbered 19, after V lost 6 bases and J lost 0 bases. The CDR3 has 20 amino acids. The CDR3 DNA follows: TGTGCCAGCTCCCCGAATCAACTAGCGGGGCAAATTCGGGACCAAGAGACCCAGTACTTC. Translating it yields CASSPNQLAGQIRDQETQYF.

V is TRBV4-1 and J is TRBJ2-1; D possibly corresponds to TRBD2 (6 bases). Germline V gene lookup returns CDR1 MGHRA and CDR2 YSYEKL. The CDR3 is 14 residues long. V lost 1 base to trimming and J lost 9 bases, with 13 bases between them. CDR3 region: CASSQGGVLPEQFF. CDR3 bases: TGCGCCAGCAGCCAAGGGGGGGTTCTCCCTGAGCAGTTCTTC.

This chain joins TRBV5-1 and TRBJ2-1; 7 bases fit TRBD2. The V segment lost 6 bases and the J segment 7 bases; nucleotides outside the gene matches: 10. The CDR3 runs to 14 residues. CDR1 and CDR2 from the germline V gene are SGHRS and YFSETQ. The CDR3 nucleotides read TGCGCCAGCAAAAGGGAGGGCAGGCGGAATGAGCAGTTCTTC. As protein: CASKREGRRNEQFF.

This chain joins TRBV6-4 and TRBJ2-2, with D maybe TRBD1 (6 bases). The germline V and J ends were trimmed by 4 bases and 4 bases, with 13 bases remaining between them. Germline CDR1 reads MRHNA; CDR2 reads SNTAGT. CDR3 length equals 15 residues. CDR3 amino acids: CASSVRSGATGELFF. Here the CDR3 DNA reads TGTGCCAGCAGTGTCAGGTCAGGGGCCACCGGGGAGCTGTTTTTT.

This clone was observed at least ten times. Other DNA sequences of this sample code for an identical CDR3. V is TRBV30 and J is TRBJ2-3, with D tentatively TRBD2 (5 bases). Trimming took 0 bases from V and 6 from J, leaving 7 bases between them. The CDR3 spans 12 residues. Germline values: CDR1 GTSNPN, CDR2 SVGIG (reference sequence). The CDR3 sequence is CAWSVGGDTQYF. CDR3 DNA: TGTGCCTGGAGTGTGGGCGGGGATACGCAGTATTTT.

The chain employs TRBV19 and TRBJ1-6, with D possibly TRBD1 on 6 matching bases. Between the trimmed V and J ends, which lost 7 bases and 7 bases, there was a span of 17 bases. The CDR3 has 15 residues. Looked up from germline, CDR1 is LNHDA and CDR2 is SQIVND (reference sequence). The CDR3 here is CASTLDSLNNSPLHF. DNA for the CDR3: TGTGCCAGTACCTTGGACAGTCTGAACAATTCACCCCTCCACTTT.

The chain links TRBV18 to TRBJ2-4; D is unclear. This CDR3 spans 14 amino acids. Trimming took 3 bases from V and 0 from J, leaving 6 bases between them. Germline lookup yields CDR1 KGHSH and CDR2 LQKENI. The CDR3 spells CASSPELAKNIQYF. The CDR3 DNA reads as TGTGCCAGCTCACCTGAGTTAGCCAAAAACATTCAGTACTTC.